This T cell receptor (beta chain) originates from a study of T cell repertoires in cytomegalovirus infection. On the study more broadly: HLA-B-restricted CMV epitopes that are well studied were used alongside recently identified HLA-C-restricted ones. Evidence of both CMV infection and a matching HLA type came from public TCR beta signatures. Study conclusions and caveats: Summed frequency of shared TCR beta families picked out CMV carriers who also had the relevant HLA. It was HLA-C-restricted CMV-specific TCR beta clonotypes that dominated the response ex vivo.

TCRdb recomputed calls from the reads with MiXCR, one row per CDR3 protein. The sample has about 920,000 distinct CDR3 sequences; 25% to 40% are singletons. The germline V and J ends were trimmed by 0 bases and 6 bases, with 12 bases remaining between them. Germline CDR1 is LGHNA and CDR2 is YSLEER. The CDR3 is 15 amino acids. As concerns this clonotype: No antigen is known for it.

The chain has TRBV4-3 and TRBJ2-1; D perhaps matches TRBD2 (5 bases). This TCR derives from a human donor in good health (CMV status not recorded). Some clones in this sample may be carry-over from other donors' samples. Material: cultured CD8+ T cells from PBMCs, obtained from culture after CMV antigen stimulation. CDR3 bases: TGCGCCAGCAGCCAAGATCTACTAGTCTTCAATGAGCAGTTCTTC. This codes for CASSQDLLVFNEQFF.